This TCR beta chain comes out of a study of T cell responses to AZD1222 COVID-19 vaccine. The germline V and J ends were trimmed by 4 bases and 3 bases, with 13 bases remaining between them. This CDR3 spans 14 amino acids. Germline V lookup: CDR1 SGHNT, CDR2 YYREEE (reference sequence). Sequencing was performed with immunoSEQ multiplex PCR; in TCRdb, only in-frame clones are kept and a portion is missing. The sample includes fewer than 110,000 clones, about nine tenths of them seen just once. The clonotype originates from an adult in good health. The chain links TRBV5-4 to TRBJ1-2; D is unclear. The specimen comprised peripheral blood, sampled on day 0 of AZD1222 vaccination. This CDR3 reads CASSPYGRDYGYTF. Here the CDR3 DNA reads TGTGCCAGCAGCCCCTATGGGCGCGACTATGGCTACACCTTC. The variable domain in full, with the rest retrieved from reference TRBV5-4 and TRBJ1-2, is ETGVTQSPTHLIKTRGQQVTLRCSSQSGHNTVSWYQQALGQGPQFIFQYYREEENGRGNFPPRFSGLQFPNYSSELNVNALELDDSALYLCASSPYGRDYGYTFGSGTRLTVV.